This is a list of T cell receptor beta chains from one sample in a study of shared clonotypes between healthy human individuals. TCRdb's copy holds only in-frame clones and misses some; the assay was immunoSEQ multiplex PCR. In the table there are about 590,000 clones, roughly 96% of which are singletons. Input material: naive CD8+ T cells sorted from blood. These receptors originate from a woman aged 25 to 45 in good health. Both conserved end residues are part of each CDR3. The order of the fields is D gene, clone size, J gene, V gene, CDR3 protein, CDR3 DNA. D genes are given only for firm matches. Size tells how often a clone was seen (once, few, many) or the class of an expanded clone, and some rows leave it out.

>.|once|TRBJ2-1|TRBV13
CASSYSGDPYNEQFF
TGTGCCAGCAGCTACTCAGGGGACCCCTACAATGAGCAGTTCTTC
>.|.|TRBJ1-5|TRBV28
CAEAESNQPQHF
TGTGCTGAGGCGGAGAGCAATCAGCCCCAGCATTTT
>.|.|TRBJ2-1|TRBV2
CACGTSSYNEQFF
TGTGCCTGTGGGACAAGCTCCTACAATGAGCAGTTCTTC
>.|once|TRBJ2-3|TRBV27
CASSLSKAGTDTQYF
TGTGCCAGCAGTTTATCGAAGGCAGGCACAGATACGCAGTATTTT
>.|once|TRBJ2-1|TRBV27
CASSLWGRAHEQFF
TGTGCCAGCAGTTTATGGGGTAGGGCACATGAGCAGTTCTTC
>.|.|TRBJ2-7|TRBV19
CASSGVYEQYF
TGTGCCAGTAGCGGAGTCTACGAGCAGTACTTC
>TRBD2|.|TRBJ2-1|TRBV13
CASSLGAGDEQFF
TGTGCCAGCAGCTTAGGGGCGGGAGATGAGCAGTTCTTC
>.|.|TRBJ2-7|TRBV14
CASSQGGGFSYEQYF
TGTGCCAGCAGCCAAGGAGGAGGCTTTTCCTACGAGCAGTACTTC
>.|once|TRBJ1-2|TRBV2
CASSEESVYRSNYGYTF
TGTGCCAGCAGTGAGGAATCTGTCTACAGGTCCAACTATGGCTACACCTTC
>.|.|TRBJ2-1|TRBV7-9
CASSPTSSSLYNEQFF
TGTGCCAGCAGCCCAACTAGTAGTTCCCTCTACAATGAGCAGTTCTTC
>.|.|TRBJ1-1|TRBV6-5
CASSYSAGLLNTEAFF
TGTGCCAGCAGTTACTCAGCCGGGCTACTGAACACTGAAGCTTTCTTT
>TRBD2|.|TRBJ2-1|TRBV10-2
CASRPGTSGSPGEQFF
TGCGCCAGCAGACCCGGGACTAGCGGGAGCCCGGGTGAGCAGTTCTTC
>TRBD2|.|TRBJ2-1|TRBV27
CATGLAGGEQFF
TGTGCCACCGGACTAGCGGGAGGTGAGCAGTTCTTC
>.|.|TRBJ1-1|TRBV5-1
CASSPDSPANTEAFF
TGCGCCAGCAGCCCGGACAGCCCCGCGAACACTGAAGCTTTCTTT
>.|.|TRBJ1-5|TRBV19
CASSMSTSYSNQPQHF
TGTGCCAGTAGTATGTCAACTTCCTATAGCAATCAGCCCCAGCATTTT
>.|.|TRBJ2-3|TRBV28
CASSHGTPLVADTQYF
TGTGCCAGCAGTCATGGGACGCCCTTAGTGGCAGATACGCAGTATTTT
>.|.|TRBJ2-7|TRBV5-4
CASSSGISYEQYF
TGTGCCAGCAGCTCGGGGATCTCCTACGAGCAGTACTTC
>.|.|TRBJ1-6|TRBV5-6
CASSLGGLLDSPLHF
TGTGCCAGCAGCTTGGGGGGGCTGTTGGATTCACCCCTCCACTTT
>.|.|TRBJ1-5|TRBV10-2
CASSESMSNQPQHF
TGCGCCAGCAGTGAGTCGATGAGCAATCAGCCCCAGCATTTT
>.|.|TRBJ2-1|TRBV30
CAWDSTHNEQFF
TGTGCCTGGGACTCTACGCACAATGAGCAGTTCTTC
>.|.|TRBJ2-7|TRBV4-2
CASSQGAGEQYF
TGTGCCAGCAGCCAGGGGGCAGGCGAGCAGTACTTC
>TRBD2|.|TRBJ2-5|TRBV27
CASSFSTSGQETQYF
TGTGCCAGCAGTTTCTCGACTAGCGGGCAAGAGACCCAGTACTTC
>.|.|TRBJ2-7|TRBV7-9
CAAGGDTISYEQYF
TGTGCCGCCGGCGGGGACACTATTTCCTACGAGCAGTACTTC
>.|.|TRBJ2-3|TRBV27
CASSQGLINTQYF
TGTGCCAGCAGTCAAGGCCTAATTAATACGCAGTATTTT
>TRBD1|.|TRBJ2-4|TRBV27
CASSPRTGWNIQYF
TGTGCCAGCAGTCCCCGGACAGGCTGGAACATTCAGTACTTC
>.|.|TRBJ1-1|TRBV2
CASSESGGGGTEAFF
TGTGCCAGCAGTGAGAGCGGGGGGGGAGGAACTGAAGCTTTCTTT
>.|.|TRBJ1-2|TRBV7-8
CASRPEGLNYTF
TGTGCCAGCAGACCCGAGGGCCTTAACTACACCTTC
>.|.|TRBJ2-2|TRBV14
CASSQGVGTGELFF
TGTGCCAGCAGCCAAGGAGTGGGTACCGGGGAGCTGTTTTTT
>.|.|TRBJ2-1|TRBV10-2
CASSEYLESVEQFF
TGCGCCAGCAGTGAGTACCTTGAGTCAGTGGAGCAGTTCTTC
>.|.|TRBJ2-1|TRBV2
CASIAAGSYNEQFF
TGTGCCAGCATTGCAGCGGGTAGCTACAATGAGCAGTTCTTC
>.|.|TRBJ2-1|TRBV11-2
CASSPEFWSGVGGNEQFF
TGTGCCAGCAGCCCCGAGTTTTGGTCCGGAGTAGGTGGCAATGAGCAGTTCTTC
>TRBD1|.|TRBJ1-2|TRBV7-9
CASSSDRDRGFSYGYTF
TGTGCCAGCAGCTCTGACCGGGACAGGGGTTTCAGCTATGGCTACACCTTC
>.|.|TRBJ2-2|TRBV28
CASSFSGDTGELFF
TGTGCCAGCAGTTTTTCAGGGGACACCGGGGAGCTGTTTTTT
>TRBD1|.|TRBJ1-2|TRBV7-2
CASSLSADRDGGYTF
TGTGCCAGCAGCTTATCGGCGGACAGGGATGGTGGCTACACCTTC